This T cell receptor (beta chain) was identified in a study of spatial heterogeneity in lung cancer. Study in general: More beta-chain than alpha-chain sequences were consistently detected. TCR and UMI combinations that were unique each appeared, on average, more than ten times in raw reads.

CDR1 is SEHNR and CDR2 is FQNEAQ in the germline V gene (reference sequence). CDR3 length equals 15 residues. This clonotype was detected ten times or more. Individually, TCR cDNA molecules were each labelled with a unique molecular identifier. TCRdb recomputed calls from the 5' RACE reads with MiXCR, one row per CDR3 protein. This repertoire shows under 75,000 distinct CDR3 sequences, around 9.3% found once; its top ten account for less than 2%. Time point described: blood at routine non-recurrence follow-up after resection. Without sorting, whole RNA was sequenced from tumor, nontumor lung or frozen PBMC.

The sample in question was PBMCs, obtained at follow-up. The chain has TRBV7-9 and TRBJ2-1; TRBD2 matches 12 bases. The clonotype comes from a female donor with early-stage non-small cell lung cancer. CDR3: CASMWGLAGPGVQFF. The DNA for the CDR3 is TGTGCGTCAATGTGGGGACTAGCGGGCCCGGGGGTGCAGTTCTTC.